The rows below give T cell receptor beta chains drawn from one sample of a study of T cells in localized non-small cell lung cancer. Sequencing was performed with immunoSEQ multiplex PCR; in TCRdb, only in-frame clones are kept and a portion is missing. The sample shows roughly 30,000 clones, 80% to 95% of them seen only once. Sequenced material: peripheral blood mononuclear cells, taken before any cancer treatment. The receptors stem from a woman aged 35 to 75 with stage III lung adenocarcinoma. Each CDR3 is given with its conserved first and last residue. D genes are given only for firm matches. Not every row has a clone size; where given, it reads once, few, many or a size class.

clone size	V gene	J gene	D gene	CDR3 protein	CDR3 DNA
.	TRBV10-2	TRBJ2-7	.	CASSVRVAGEQYF	TGCGCCAGCAGCGTCAGGGTAGCTGGGGAGCAGTACTTC
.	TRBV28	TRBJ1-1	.	CASSLGFYTEAFF	TGTGCCAGCAGTTTAGGCTTCTACACTGAAGCTTTCTTT
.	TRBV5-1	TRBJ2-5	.	CASSLGAVPPEETQYF	TGCGCCAGCAGCTTGGGAGCGGTCCCCCCTGAGGAGACCCAGTACTTC
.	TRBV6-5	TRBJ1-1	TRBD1	CASRVQGWSTEAFF	TGTGCCAGCAGGGTACAGGGGTGGAGCACTGAAGCTTTCTTT
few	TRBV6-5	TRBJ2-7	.	CASNPRGDNAYEQYF	TGTGCCAGCAACCCAAGGGGGGACAATGCCTACGAGCAGTACTTC
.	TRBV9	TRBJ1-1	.	CASSEAANTEAFF	TGTGCCAGCAGCGAGGCGGCGAACACTGAAGCTTTCTTT
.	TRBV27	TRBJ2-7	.	CASSFTGAPYEQYF	TGTGCCAGCAGTTTTACGGGGGCTCCCTACGAGCAGTACTTC
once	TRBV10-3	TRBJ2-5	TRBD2	CAISEFRLAGEETQYF	TGTGCCATCAGTGAATTCAGACTAGCGGGAGAGGAGACCCAGTACTTC
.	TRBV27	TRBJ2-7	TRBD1	CASSLYSRQGRAYEQYF	TGTGCCAGCAGTTTATACTCACGACAGGGCAGGGCCTACGAGCAGTACTTC
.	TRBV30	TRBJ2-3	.	CAWSGSTDTQYF	TGTGCCTGGAGTGGGAGCACAGATACGCAGTATTTT
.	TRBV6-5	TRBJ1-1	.	CASSRDEEGSTEAFF	TGTGCCAGCAGCCGTGACGAGGAGGGTAGCACTGAAGCTTTCTTT
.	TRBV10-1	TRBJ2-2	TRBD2	CASQGKLAGGSTGELFF	TGCGCCAGCCAAGGGAAACTAGCGGGGGGTTCCACCGGGGAGCTGTTTTTT
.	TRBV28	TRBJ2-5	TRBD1	CASSLEQGAGGETQYF	TGTGCCAGCAGCCTTGAACAGGGGGCGGGCGGAGAGACCCAGTACTTC
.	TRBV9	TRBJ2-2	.	CASSRGQPLNTGELFF	TGTGCCAGCAGCCGGGGGCAGCCCCTAAACACCGGGGAGCTGTTTTTT
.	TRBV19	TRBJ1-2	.	CASKGPFGYTF	TGTGCCAGTAAAGGTCCATTTGGCTACACCTTC
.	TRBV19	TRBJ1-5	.	CASRPGQNIQPQHF	TGTGCCAGTAGGCCAGGACAGAACATACAGCCCCAGCATTTT
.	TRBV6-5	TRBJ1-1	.	CASRAGSGDTEAFF	TGTGCCAGCAGAGCCGGTTCGGGGGACACTGAAGCTTTCTTT
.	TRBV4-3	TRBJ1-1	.	CASSQLGNTEAFF	TGCGCCAGCAGCCAATTGGGGAACACTGAAGCTTTCTTT
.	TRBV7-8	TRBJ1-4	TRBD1	CASSFYRGTNEKLFF	TGTGCCAGCAGCTTTTACAGGGGTACTAATGAAAAACTGTTTTTT
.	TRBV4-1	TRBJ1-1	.	CASSPTGGSLGNTEAFF	TGCGCCAGCAGCCCTACGGGGGGGAGTTTGGGGAACACTGAAGCTTTCTTT
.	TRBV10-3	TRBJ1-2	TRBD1	CAIPDRALRGYTF	TGTGCCATACCAGACAGGGCGCTCAGGGGCTACACCTTC
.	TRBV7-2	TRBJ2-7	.	CASSLGASASYEQYF	TGTGCCAGCAGCTTAGGGGCTAGCGCCTCCTACGAGCAGTACTTC
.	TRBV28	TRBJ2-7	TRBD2	CASSLTSGSSYEQYF	TGTGCCAGCAGTTTAACTAGCGGGAGCTCCTACGAGCAGTACTTC
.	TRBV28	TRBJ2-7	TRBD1	CASRKRDRASSYEQYF	TGTGCCAGTAGAAAAAGGGACAGGGCCAGCTCCTACGAGCAGTACTTC
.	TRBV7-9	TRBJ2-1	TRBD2	CASGLGLVDEQFF	TGTGCCAGCGGCCTCGGACTAGTCGATGAGCAGTTCTTC
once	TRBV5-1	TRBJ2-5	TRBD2	CASSSPRGEETQYF	TGCGCCAGCAGCTCCCCCCGGGGGGAAGAGACCCAGTACTTC
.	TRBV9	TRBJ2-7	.	CASSVGGTGYEQYF	TGTGCCAGCAGCGTAGGGGGGACTGGATACGAGCAGTACTTC
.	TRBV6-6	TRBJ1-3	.	CASSYSSGIGNTIYF	TGTGCCAGCAGTTACTCTTCGGGGATTGGAAACACCATATATTTT
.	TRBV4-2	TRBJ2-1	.	CASSQDGGTYNEQFF	TGTGCCAGCAGCCAAGATGGCGGGACCTACAATGAGCAGTTCTTC
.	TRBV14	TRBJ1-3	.	CASSQVDSGNTIYF	TGTGCCAGCAGCCAAGTAGACTCTGGAAACACCATATATTTT
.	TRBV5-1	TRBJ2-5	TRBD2	CASSRRTSGASYQETQYF	TGCGCCAGCAGCCGGCGGACTAGCGGGGCTTCGTACCAAGAGACCCAGTACTTC
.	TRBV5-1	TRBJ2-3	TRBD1	CASSLWGQGKATDTQYF	TGCGCCAGCAGCTTGTGGGGACAGGGGAAAGCGACAGATACGCAGTATTTT
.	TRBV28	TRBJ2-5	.	CASSLGGRETQYF	TGTGCCAGCAGTTTGGGGGGTCGAGAGACCCAGTACTTC
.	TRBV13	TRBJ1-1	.	CASSYSGVKGCTEAFF	TGTGCCAGCAGCTACTCAGGGGTTAAGGGGTGCACTGAAGCTTTCTTT
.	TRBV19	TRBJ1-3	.	CASSIGWDSGNTIYF	TGTGCCAGTAGTATCGGCTGGGACTCTGGAAACACCATATATTTT
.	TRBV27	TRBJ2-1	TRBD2	CASSPLAGGPLGEQFF	TGTGCCAGCAGTCCGTTAGCGGGAGGGCCTTTAGGCGAGCAGTTCTTC
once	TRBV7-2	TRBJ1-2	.	CASSLAGLQGGYGYTF	TGTGCCAGCAGCTTAGCGGGTCTGCAGGGTGGCTATGGCTACACCTTC
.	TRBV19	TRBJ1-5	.	CASSIGQDSNQPQHF	TGTGCCAGTAGTATTGGGCAGGATAGCAATCAGCCCCAGCATTTT
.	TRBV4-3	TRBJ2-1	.	CASSSDYNEQFF	TGCGCCAGCAGCAGTGACTACAATGAGCAGTTCTTC
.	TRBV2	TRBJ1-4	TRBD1	CASSERGQNEKLFF	TGTGCCAGCAGTGAGAGGGGGCAGAATGAAAAACTGTTTTTT
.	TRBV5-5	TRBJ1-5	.	CASSLDNNQPQHF	TGTGCCAGCAGCTTGGACAACAATCAGCCCCAGCATTTT
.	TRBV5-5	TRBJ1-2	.	CASSLGDGSYGYTF	TGTGCCAGCAGCTTAGGGGACGGCTCCTATGGCTACACCTTC
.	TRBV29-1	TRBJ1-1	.	CSVSEGVVRAFF	TGCAGCGTTTCCGAGGGGGTGGTGAGAGCTTTCTTT
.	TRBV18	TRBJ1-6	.	CASSPEGGDSPLHF	TGTGCCAGCTCACCAGAGGGTGGGGATTCACCCCTCCACTTT
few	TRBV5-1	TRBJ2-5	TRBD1	CASSLTGANQETQYF	TGCGCCAGCAGCTTAACAGGGGCCAACCAAGAGACCCAGTACTTC
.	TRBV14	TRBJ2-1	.	CASSHRRVEAYNEQFF	TGTGCCAGCAGCCACCGGAGGGTTGAGGCCTACAATGAGCAGTTCTTC
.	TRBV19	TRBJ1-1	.	CASRPRKMNTEAFF	TGTGCCAGTAGACCAAGAAAGATGAACACTGAAGCTTTCTTT
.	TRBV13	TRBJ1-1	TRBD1	CASSLGARGMNLDTEAFF	TGTGCCAGCAGCTTAGGCGCCAGGGGGATGAATTTGGACACTGAAGCTTTCTTT
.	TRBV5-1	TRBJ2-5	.	CASSLATGAETQYF	TGCGCCAGCAGCTTGGCCACGGGAGCTGAGACCCAGTACTTC
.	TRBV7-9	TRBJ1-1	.	CASSLSNTEAFF	TGTGCCAGCAGCTTGTCGAACACTGAAGCTTTCTTT
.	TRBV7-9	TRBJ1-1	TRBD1	CASSPVTGTNTEAFF	TGTGCCAGCAGCCCAGTGACAGGGACGAACACTGAAGCTTTCTTT
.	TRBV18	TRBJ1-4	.	CASSPGDLSGKLFF	TGTGCCAGCTCACCAGGGGACCTCTCTGGAAAACTGTTTTTT
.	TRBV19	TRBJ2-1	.	CASSISSSYNEQFF	TGTGCCAGTAGTATTTCGAGCTCCTACAATGAGCAGTTCTTC
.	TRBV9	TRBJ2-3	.	CASSVEGGGADTQYF	TGTGCCAGCAGCGTAGAAGGGGGAGGGGCAGATACGCAGTATTTT
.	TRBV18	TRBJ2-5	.	CASSPNVQGETQYF	TGTGCCAGCTCACCAAATGTTCAGGGGGAGACCCAGTACTTC